These 26 T cell receptor beta chains share one sample of origin, sequenced in a study of siplizumab effects on memory and regulatory T cells. Clones were read by immunoSEQ multiplex PCR, and TCRdb kept only the in-frame ones, dropping some. This table holds about 100,000 clones, more than 85% found once. Sequences were obtained from CD4+ T cells sorted from blood. The source is a human donor in good health.

This chain connects TRBV6-1 to TRBJ1-1; D ambiguous. This CDR3 contains 16 residues. Germline lookup yields CDR1 MNHNS and CDR2 SASEGT. V was cut by 0 bases and J by 0 bases, with 11 bases left in between. The DNA of the CDR3 is TGTGCCAGCAGTGAAGCTTATAGGCAGATGAACACTGAAGCTTTCTTT. This encodes CASSEAYRQMNTEAFF.

This clone was seen only a few times. The rearrangement links TRBV5-1 to TRBJ1-6; TRBD1 is a possible D gene (6 bases). This CDR3 comprises 14 residues. Trimming stripped 4 bases from V and 7 bases from J, with 12 bases between. Germline-derived CDR1 and CDR2 are SGHRS and YFSETQ. CDR3 nucleotides: TGCGCCAGCAGCCTGGACAGTGGCAATTCACCCCTCCACTTT. Translating it yields CASSLDSGNSPLHF.

This chain joins TRBV30 and TRBJ2-7; no reliable D call. V lost 2 bases and J lost 2, with 13 bases in between. Germline assignment: CDR1 GTSNPN and CDR2 SVGIG (reference sequence). The CDR3 is made up of 14 amino acids. The CDR3 region has the DNA TGTGCCTGGAGTAAGCGAACACCCCCCTACGAGCAGTACTTC. This codes for CAWSKRTPPYEQYF.

The V and J genes are TRBV6-5 and TRBJ2-7, with D hard to call. The CDR3 is 11 residues long. Germline V gives CDR1 MNHEY, CDR2 SVGAGI. The V end lost 3 bases, the J end lost 13 bases, and 13 bases lay between the germline ends. The CDR3 sequence: CASSYIGSLYF. Written as DNA, the CDR3 is TGTGCCAGCAGTTATATAGGGTCCCTTTACTTC.

In its sample, this clone was seen a few times. The V and J genes are TRBV18 and TRBJ1-1, with 7 bases lining up with TRBD1. The CDR3 sequence is 13 residues long. The V and J ends lost 5 bases and 1 base, in that order; junction bases with no gene match: 1. Per germline, CDR1 KGHSH and CDR2 LQKENI. DNA for the CDR3: TGTGCCAGCTCAGGGACAGCGAACACTGAAGCTTTCTTT. Translated: CASSGTANTEAFF.

The V gene is TRBV15, the J gene TRBJ2-5, with 8 bases lining up with TRBD2. V shed 5 bases and J 5 bases; nucleotides not matched to a gene: 10. This CDR3 has 15 amino acids. Germline V gene lookup returns CDR1 LNHNV and CDR2 YYDKDF (reference sequence). CDR3 DNA: TGTGCCACCAGCGACCGCGGCGGGGGGCGGGAGACCCAGTACTTC. Translation gives CATSDRGGGRETQYF.

This clone was detected only once. The chain employs TRBV6-1 and TRBJ1-2; D gene ambiguous. The CDR3 contains 14 residues. V lost 3 bases and J lost 4, with 12 bases in between. CDR1 is MNHNS and CDR2 is SASEGT in the germline V gene. The CDR3 region is CASSDPTGIYGYTF. In nucleotides, the CDR3 is TGTGCCAGCAGTGACCCGACGGGGATCTATGGCTACACCTTC.

V usage is TRBV2 and J usage is TRBJ2-7; no clear D gene. In germline, CDR1 is SNHLY, CDR2 FYNNEI. V lost 4 bases to trimming and J lost 9 bases, with 10 bases between them. The CDR3 consists of 11 residues. CDR3 sequence (DNA): TGTGCCAGCAGTGGGCAATTGGGGCAGTACTTC. Residues: CASSGQLGQYF.

The chain uses TRBV28 and TRBJ2-1; 9 bases map to TRBD1. V was clipped by 5 bases and J by 4 bases; unmatched bases: 6. CDR1 and CDR2 (germline): MDHEN, SYDVKM. There are 15 residues in the CDR3. CDR3 in amino acids: CASSEQGAGYNEQFF. The CDR3, as DNA: TGTGCCAGCAGTGAACAGGGGGCCGGGTACAATGAGCAGTTCTTC. Supplemented by reference TRBV28 and TRBJ2-1, the full variable domain reads DVKVTQSSRYLVKRTGEKVFLECVQDMDHENMFWYRQDPGLGLRLIYFSYDVKMKEKGDIPEGYSVSREKKERFSLILESASTNQTSMYLCASSEQGAGYNEQFFGPGTRLTVL.

The V and J genes are TRBV18 and TRBJ2-5, with 7 bases matching TRBD1. The V gene end was trimmed by 5 bases and the J gene end by 0 bases; junction bases not matched to a gene: 3. This CDR3 has 14 amino acids. Germline V lookup: CDR1 KGHSH, CDR2 LQKENI. CDR3 amino acids: CASSTRGYQETQYF. The CDR3 region has the DNA TGTGCCAGCTCAACCAGGGGGTACCAAGAGACCCAGTACTTC.

The J gene is TRBJ2-5, the V gene TRBV4-2; D perhaps matches TRBD1 (6 bases). CDR3 size: 13 residues. With 4 bases removed from V and 5 bases from J, the gap between germline ends came to 11 bases. Germline lookup yields CDR1 LGHNA and CDR2 YNFKEQ. The CDR3 DNA sequence: TGTGCCAGCAGCCTCCGACAGGAGGAGACCCAGTACTTC. Translating it yields CASSLRQEETQYF.

This chain uses TRBV7-2 with TRBJ2-7; the match to TRBD2 covers 9 bases. Germline V gives CDR1 SGHTA, CDR2 FQGNSA. The ends lost 0 bases at V and 3 bases at J; junction bases unmatched: 3. The CDR3 spans 15 residues. Written as DNA, the CDR3 is TGTGCCAGCAGCTTAGCGGCGGGGGGGCTCTACGAGCAGTACTTC. It translates to CASSLAAGGLYEQYF.

This clone was seen a single time. V gene TRBV6-4 combines with J gene TRBJ2-3, with 11 bases that match TRBD2. CDR3 length: 15 amino acids. The V segment lost 6 bases and the J segment 2 bases; nucleotides outside the gene matches: 4. Germline CDR1 is MRHNA and CDR2 is SNTAGT. The CDR3 DNA follows: TGTGCCAGCAGCGCTAGCGGGGGGCCCACAGATACGCAGTATTTT. Its protein product is CASSASGGPTDTQYF.

This clone was picked up one time. This chain links TRBV9 with TRBJ2-2; 9 nucleotides match TRBD1. Germline loops: CDR1 SGDLS, CDR2 YYNGEE. The CDR3 is 14 residues long. The trim removed 4 bases at V and 8 bases at J, leaving 6 bases unmatched. The CDR3 loop is CASSPRTGVGELFF. CDR3 coding DNA: TGTGCCAGCAGCCCAAGGACAGGGGTAGGGGAGCTGTTTTTT. Combining the CDR3 with reference TRBV9 and TRBJ2-2 gives the whole variable domain DSGVTQTPKHLITATGQRVTLRCSPRSGDLSVYWYQQSLDQGLQFLIQYYNGEERAKGNILERFSAQQFPDLHSELNLSSLELGDSALYFCASSPRTGVGELFFGEGSRLTVL.

The V gene is TRBV19, the J gene TRBJ2-7, with D possibly being TRBD1 or TRBD2 (5 bases each). Germline V gives CDR1 LNHDA, CDR2 SQIVND (reference sequence). Trimming removed 3 bases from V and 1 base from J, with 10 bases in between. The CDR3 is made up of 14 amino acids. This CDR3 reads CASSIGTGSYEQYF. CDR3 DNA sequence: TGTGCCAGTAGTATCGGGACCGGATCCTACGAGCAGTACTTC.

The chain carries TRBV2 and TRBJ2-1; 8 bases align to TRBD1. J gave up 6 bases and V 8 bases, and 6 bases lay outside the gene matches. The CDR3 is made up of 13 amino acids. Germline V CDR1 and CDR2: SNHLY, FYNNEI. The CDR3 loop reads CASGGTGTNEQFF. CDR3 nucleotides: TGTGCCAGCGGCGGGACAGGAACCAATGAGCAGTTCTTC.

The chain joins TRBV14 to TRBJ1-6; D is unresolved. The V gene's germline CDR1 is SGHDN and CDR2 FVKESK. The CDR3 consists of 15 residues. Trimming removed 0 bases at V and 9 bases at J, with 12 bases between. In DNA form, the CDR3 reads TGTGCCAGCAGCCAAGAGGTGGCGGGGATTTCACCCCTCCACTTT. It is translated as CASSQEVAGISPLHF.

The chain uses TRBV7-6 and TRBJ2-3; D is possibly TRBD1 (6 bases). Germline V gene data show CDR1 as SGHVS and CDR2 as FNYEAQ. The CDR3 is 14 amino acids. Trimming took off 3 bases at V and 6 bases at J, with 13 bases between the two ends. The CDR3 protein is CASSLGRGGDTQYF. The CDR3 DNA follows: TGTGCCAGCAGCTTGGGCAGGGGTGGTGATACGCAGTATTTT. The full variable domain, rest sourced from reference TRBV7-6 and TRBJ2-3, is GAGVSQSPRYKVTKRGQDVALRCDPISGHVSLYWYRQALGQGPEFLTYFNYEAQQDKSGLPNDRFSAERPEGSISTLTIQRTEQRDSAMYRCASSLGRGGDTQYFGPGTRLTVL.

CDR3 nucleotides: TGTGCCAGTGGGACAGGCTCCTCTTACTATGGCTACACCTTC. Protein sequence: CASGTGSSYYGYTF. The chain joins TRBV19 to TRBJ1-2; TRBD1 agrees at 8 bases. V shed 8 bases and J 3 bases; nucleotides not matched to a gene: 8. The CDR3 loop spans 14 amino acids. Germline lookup yields CDR1 LNHDA and CDR2 SQIVND (reference sequence).

This chain joins TRBV10-1 and TRBJ2-3; no definite D call. This CDR3 is built from 14 residues. The V end lost 0 bases, the J end lost 7 bases, and 11 bases lay between the germline ends. Germline CDR1 and CDR2: WNHNN and SYGVQD (reference sequence). The CDR3 here is CASSESGEINTQYF. The CDR3 DNA reads TGCGCCAGCAGTGAGTCTGGAGAAATAAATACGCAGTATTTT.

This clone has only one observation. The chain recombines TRBV6-6 with TRBJ1-1; unclear D gene. The germline CDR1 and CDR2 sequences are MNHNY and SVGAGI (reference sequence). V lost 2 bases, J lost 4 bases, and 5 bases lay in between. This CDR3 comprises 12 residues. CDR3 sequence: CASSYVGTEAFF. The CDR3 bases are TGTGCCAGCAGTTACGTAGGCACTGAAGCTTTCTTT.

This clone turned up a few times. This chain uses TRBV2 with TRBJ2-2; no clear D gene. Germline V lookup: CDR1 SNHLY, CDR2 FYNNEI. The length of the CDR3 is 15 residues. Trimming stripped 3 bases from V and 4 bases from J, with 12 bases between. Here the CDR3 DNA reads TGTGCCAGCAGTGAGGTCCAGGTGGGCACCGGGGAGCTGTTTTTT. Encoded protein: CASSEVQVGTGELFF.

The V and J genes are TRBV6-6 and TRBJ2-5, with D possibly matching TRBD2 (5 bases). The J call may be incorrect, as the DNA end agrees better with TRBJ2-7. The CDR3 length is 15 residues. The germline V gene encodes CDR1 MNHNY and CDR2 SVGAGI (reference sequence). The CDR3 region is CASSYSGVGSYEQYF. The CDR3 coding sequence is TGTGCCAGCAGTTACTCCGGGGTTGGCTCCTACGAGCAGTACTTC.

The CDR3 protein is CASSFWDRKLFF. The CDR3 DNA reads TGTGCCAGCAGTTTCTGGGACAGAAAACTGTTTTTT. This rearrangement joins TRBV28 to TRBJ1-4, with TRBD1 matching over 7 bases. V shed 3 bases and J 10 bases; nucleotides not matched to a gene: 2. This CDR3 is built from 12 residues. Germline CDR1 reads MDHEN; CDR2 reads SYDVKM.

The chain combines TRBV6-5 with TRBJ2-1; 14 nucleotides agree with TRBD2. There are 14 residues in the CDR3. Germline CDR1 MNHEY, CDR2 SVGAGI. The J segment lost 11 bases and the V segment lost 4 bases, leaving 4 bases of the junction unmatched. CDR3 DNA: TGTGCCAGCAGTTCCGGGACTAGCGGGGGCAAGCAGTTCTTC. It yields the protein CASSSGTSGGKQFF.

This chain connects TRBV19 to TRBJ2-2; 11 bases are shared with TRBD1. J lost 6 bases, V lost 6 bases, and 3 bases had no gene match. The length of the CDR3 is 14 residues. Germline V lookup: CDR1 LNHDA, CDR2 SQIVND (reference sequence). The CDR3 sequence is CASRDRGRPGELFF. The CDR3 region has the DNA TGTGCCAGTAGGGACAGGGGGCGCCCCGGGGAGCTGTTTTTT.